One sample yielded the 13 T cell receptor beta chains listed below, sequenced in a study of response to subunit inactivated influenza vaccine. TCRdb called the RT-PCR reads again in MiXCR, with one record for every CDR3 protein. The sample includes hundreds of thousands of distinct CDR3 sequences, 12% to 15% of them seen just once. The sample here was PBMCs from blood, taken approximately 15 days before vaccination. These receptors came from a man aged 50 to 60 who received an inactivated influenza vaccine.

This chain links TRBV5-1 with TRBJ2-1; 7 positions agree with TRBD2. Per the germline V gene, CDR1 is SGHRS and CDR2 is YFSETQ. After removal of 0 bases from V and 11 bases from J, the junction contained 14 bases not matched to a gene. CDR3 length: 16 amino acids. The CDR3 nucleotides are TGCGCCAGCAGCTTGGAGGTCTCGGGGGTGGGACTACAGCAGTTCTTC. Translation: CASSLEVSGVGLQQFF.

The table lists this clonotype with a few counts. J is TRBJ1-3 and V is TRBV3-1, with TRBD1 identical over 7 bases. Germline CDR1 is LGHDT and CDR2 is YNNKEL (reference sequence). The CDR3 runs 15 residues. Germline trimming cut 4 bases from V and 2 bases from J; bases unmatched to any gene: 5. Here the CDR3 DNA reads TGTGCCAGCAGCCTCCCAGGGACAGCTGGAAACACCATATATTTT. Amino acid sequence: CASSLPGTAGNTIYF. Complete variable domain (other parts from reference TRBV3-1 and TRBJ1-3): DTAVSQTPKYLVTQMGNDKSIKCEQNLGHDTMYWYKQDSKKFLKIMFSYNNKELIINETVPNRFSPKSPDKAHLNLHINSLELGDSAVYFCASSLPGTAGNTIYFGEGSWLTVV.

The rearrangement uses TRBV10-2 and TRBJ2-7; no firm D call. V shed 3 bases and J shed 6 bases, with 15 bases lying between them. The CDR3 has 14 amino acids. Germline assignment: CDR1 WSHSY and CDR2 SAAADI. In DNA, the CDR3 is TGCGCCAGCAGTGACCCCCTAGGGCCCTCCGAGCAGTACTTC. This encodes CASSDPLGPSEQYF.

This clonotype appeared many times. The chain recombines TRBV18 with TRBJ2-7, with 8 bases fitting TRBD1. Germline V gene sequence: CDR1 KGHSH, CDR2 LQKENI. The trim removed 1 base at V and 6 bases at J, leaving 8 bases unmatched. The CDR3 is made up of 15 amino acids. In DNA form, the CDR3 reads TGTGCCAGCTCACCACGGGGATTACAGGGGGTCGAGCAGTACTTC. It yields the protein CASSPRGLQGVEQYF.

This clonotype occurred many times. The chain is built from TRBV9 and TRBJ2-3; TRBD2 matches at 7 bases. The CDR3 consists of 16 residues. The V and J ends lost 4 bases and 4 bases, in that order; junction bases with no gene match: 12. Germline V CDR1 and CDR2: SGDLS, YYNGEE. The CDR3 DNA follows: TGTGCCAGCAGCACATATGGGGGGGAGTTCGCAGATACGCAGTATTTT. It encodes CASSTYGGEFADTQYF. Full variable domain (outside the CDR3, taken from reference TRBV9 and TRBJ2-3): DSGVTQTPKHLITATGQRVTLRCSPRSGDLSVYWYQQSLDQGLQFLIQYYNGEERAKGNILERFSAQQFPDLHSELNLSSLELGDSALYFCASSTYGGEFADTQYFGPGTRLTVL.

The rearrangement uses TRBV11-2 and TRBJ2-1, with D perhaps TRBD1 or TRBD2 (6 bases each). The length of the CDR3 is 17 residues. V lost 5 bases to trimming and J lost 1 base, with 18 bases between them. Germline V lookup: CDR1 SGHAT, CDR2 FQNNGV. The CDR3 reads CASSTDRLGGSYNEQFF. The CDR3 DNA reads as TGTGCCAGCAGCACGGACAGACTGGGGGGTTCCTACAATGAGCAGTTCTTC.

This clonotype was counted only a few times. V and J are TRBV15 and TRBJ2-5; D unresolved. Trimming left V 1 base short and J 1 base short, with 7 bases between. The CDR3 runs to 14 residues. CDR1 and CDR2 from the germline V gene are LNHNV and YYDKDF (reference sequence). The CDR3 DNA reads TGTGCCACCAGCAGAGTCAGGACCCAAGAGACCCAGTACTTC. Translation gives CATSRVRTQETQYF.

The chain employs TRBV9 and TRBJ1-3; no clear D. V lost 0 bases and J lost 0, with 10 bases in between. Germline loops: CDR1 SGDLS, CDR2 YYNGEE. The CDR3 is made up of 16 amino acids. CDR3 coding DNA: TGTGCCAGCAGCGTAGGAGCAGGCAACTCTGGAAACACCATATATTTT. This gives the protein CASSVGAGNSGNTIYF.

This clonotype was seen more than once but under ten times. V and J are TRBV9 and TRBJ1-1; the D is unclear. Per germline, CDR1 SGDLS and CDR2 YYNGEE. V dropped 3 bases and J dropped 7 bases, with 16 bases sitting between them. The CDR3 is made up of 14 amino acids. CDR3 residues: CASSAQMVAGEAFF. The CDR3 region has the DNA TGTGCCAGCAGCGCCCAAATGGTGGCGGGTGAAGCTTTCTTT.

This clonotype was seen only a few times. This rearrangement joins TRBV29-1 to TRBJ2-7, with 9 positions matching TRBD2. CDR1 is SQVTM and CDR2 is ANQGSEA in the germline V gene. The CDR3 sequence is 13 residues long. V shed 4 bases and J 4 bases; nucleotides not matched to a gene: 5. CDR3 sequence (DNA): TGCAGCGTTGTTCCTAGCGGGACTTACGAGCAGTACTTC. As protein: CSVVPSGTYEQYF.

This clonotype turned up a few times. The chain is built from TRBV4-2 and TRBJ1-1; a weak D match, TRBD1 (5 bases). Deletions cut 1 base from V and 4 bases from J, with 13 bases between. Germline V lookup: CDR1 LGHNA, CDR2 YNFKEQ. This CDR3 contains 15 residues. The CDR3 nucleotides are TGTGCCAGCAGCCAAGGGTACGGGGGGATCACTGAAGCTTTCTTT. Translated, it gives CASSQGYGGITEAFF.

This rearrangement joins TRBV28 to TRBJ2-3, with a possible D match to TRBD2 (6 bases). V lost 5 bases to trimming and J lost 3 bases, with 15 bases between them. Germline values: CDR1 MDHEN, CDR2 SYDVKM. The CDR3 length is 15 residues. CDR3 amino acids: CASSPPSGRTDTQYF. CDR3 nucleotides: TGTGCCAGCAGTCCCCCTTCAGGGAGGACAGATACGCAGTATTTT. The variable domain in full, with the rest retrieved from reference TRBV28 and TRBJ2-3, is DVKVTQSSRYLVKRTGEKVFLECVQDMDHENMFWYRQDPGLGLRLIYFSYDVKMKEKGDIPEGYSVSREKKERFSLILESASTNQTSMYLCASSPPSGRTDTQYFGPGTRLTVL.

This clonotype appeared a few times. V gene TRBV15 combines with J gene TRBJ2-5, with TRBD1 matching over 7 bases. V lost 3 bases, J lost 2 bases, and 3 bases stayed unmatched. The CDR3 totals 14 residues. Germline V gene sequence: CDR1 LNHNV, CDR2 YYDKDF (reference sequence). The CDR3 bases are TGTGCCACCAGCAGGGGGACAGTTCAAGAGACCCAGTACTTC. It is translated as CATSRGTVQETQYF.